This T cell receptor (beta chain) was identified in a study of blood T cell repertoires in COVID-19 (dated by TCRdb to 2019 to 2021). Background on the whole study: Samples from collaborators originated in the United States, Italy and Spain and spanned both the acute and convalescent phases of COVID-19. Where available, HLA class I and class II types were obtained from metadata supplied by the sample provider rather than from assay-based typing. Samples were obtained from the ongoing ImmuneRACE study (first 160 participants) and from about 1,300 subjects provided by 6 global collaborators. Subjects who had been exposed to COVID-19, were actively infected with it, or had recovered from it provided the deeply sampled blood TCRbeta repertoires that made up the dataset. The prospective study material was composed of cDNA or gDNA derived from T cells, B-cell-depleted T cells, or PBMCs. Sample metadata almost always included a de-identified subject ID, COVID-19 status, age in years and sex. The repertoires were released in a freely available public database intended as a resource for research on the immune response to SARS-CoV-2. The investigation overall reported the following: The quantity of clinical and demographic metadata differed by source and by participant and was supplied without curation.

Participants in the prospective study were aged about 18 to 90 years, lived in 20 to 25 United States geographic areas, and enrolled through a virtual design. To assign participants to cohorts, the prospective study relied on clinical history that participants themselves reported in a screening survey and a study questionnaire. For ImmuneRACE Cohort 3, a participant was defined as recovered based on two consecutive negative NP/OP PCR tests, clearance by a healthcare professional, or resolution of symptoms. In the prospective study, whole blood, serum and a nasopharyngeal or oropharyngeal swab were collected from each participant by mobile phlebotomists. Prospective study participants could optionally give additional blood draws and questionnaires over an approximately 2-month period. Blood samples from the prospective study were shipped frozen or at room temperature prior to DNA extraction. Trimming removed 2 bases from V and 5 bases from J, leaving 17 bases between the germline ends. From the cysteine through the phenylalanine, the CDR3 covers 16 amino acids. CDR3 DNA is the only sequence kept; it has 48 bases, read in frame from the first base. The germline V gene (reference sequence) gives CDR1 as SGHNT and CDR2 as YYREEE.

TCRbeta CDR3 regions were amplified from genomic DNA using the immunoSEQ Assay, a bias-controlled multiplex PCR. As for the original processing: The number of nucleated cells in each sample was estimated by amplification of reference gene primers within the assay. Sequence reads were collapsed and filtered to measure the absolute abundance of every unique TCRbeta CDR3 rearrangement. For each sample, productive Simpson clonality was calculated by taking the square root of Simpson's diversity index across productive rearrangements. Not all clones reach the TCRdb copy of this immuneACCESS table, which keeps in-frame sequences only. Checked studies attribute under half of the gap to unresolved V genes and leave the rest unexplained. V and J calls plus clone size are reproduced from that table; the DNA served to infer D and trimming. The sample contains around 190,000 clones, around four fifths of them found a single time. The ten top clones hold around 9.2% of the sample.

Worth noting for this clone: Its antigen is not yet known. Nothing much larger sits one base from this clone, and base qualities are not available.

The rearranged segments are TRBV5-4 and TRBJ2-1; a tentative D call is TRBD2 (5 bases match). The specimen was PBMCs or T cells enriched from blood (not recorded which). The receptor's source is a man aged 40-55 years who had recovered from COVID-19. The CDR3 corresponds to CASSFYGLGLNNEQFF. The nucleotide sequence reads TGTGCCAGCAGCTTTTATGGACTGGGCCTGAACAATGAGCAGTTCTTC.